The clone carrying this T cell receptor (beta chain) was counted once. Time point indicated: newly diagnosed GD, antithyroid drugs for less than 3 months. PBMCs were the source of the RNA used for TCR sequencing. This sample was included in a study of regulatory T cells in long-lasting Graves disease. CDR3 length equals 16 residues. Trimming cost V 7 bases and J 6 bases; bases outside gene matches: 10. CDR1 is SNHLY, CDR2 FYNNEI, per germline. To make TCR beta libraries, researchers used iRepertoire HTBI primers and Arm-PCR of CDR3 regions. Using its own MiXCR run on the multiplex PCR reads, TCRdb lists one record per CDR3 protein. The profile shows 350,000 to 500,000 distinct CDR3 sequences, about 16% of them singletons. The same data also contributed to another study, on T cells in Graves' hyperthyroidism and ophthalmopathy.

The chain uses TRBV2 and TRBJ2-3, with 13 bases identical to TRBD2. Specimen: peripheral blood mononuclear cells (PBMCs), collected at new diagnosis, from a patient treated with antithyroid drugs. This TCR was recovered from a woman aged 25 to 45 with Graves disease. For the CDR3, the DNA is TGTGCCAGCAATGGACTAGCGGGAGTAGGTGTGGATACGCAGTATTTT. Its protein is CASNGLAGVGVDTQYF.